The 18 T cell receptor beta chains in this list originate from one sample, sequenced in a study of cytomegalovirus exposure and HLA in healthy donors. PCR involved 60 Vbeta and 13 Jbeta primers. The data were produced by immunoSEQ multiplex PCR, yet TCRdb's version contains in-frame clones alone and is incomplete. The sample includes roughly 190,000 clones, more than 80% seen only once; the top ten take 2% to 3%. The sample consisted of PBMCs. The origin of the receptors is a woman aged 45-59 years in good health and CMV-seropositive.

The J gene is TRBJ1-6, the V gene TRBV28, with TRBD1 matching over 10 bases. Per the germline V gene, CDR1 is MDHEN and CDR2 is SYDVKM. The trim removed 8 bases at V and 2 bases at J, leaving 9 bases unmatched. The CDR3 is made up of 17 amino acids. DNA for the CDR3: TGTGCCAGCCTCGCAGGGACAGGGGCGACCTATAATTCACCCCTCCACTTT. Protein: CASLAGTGATYNSPLHF.

This clone occurred a few times. This chain links TRBV5-6 with TRBJ2-7; 8 bases agree with TRBD1. The germline V gene has CDR1 SGHDT and CDR2 YYEEEE. Unmatched junction bases numbered 10, after V lost 7 bases and J lost 4 bases. CDR3 length: 14 amino acids. DNA of the CDR3: TGTGCCAGCGGTCCGGCGGGACAGGTATACGAGCAGTACTTC. Protein: CASGPAGQVYEQYF.

The chain joins TRBV5-1 to TRBJ1-1; D not resolved. Per the germline V gene, CDR1 is SGHRS and CDR2 is YFSETQ. The CDR3 consists of 13 residues. The V and J ends lost 0 bases and 7 bases respectively, with 10 bases between them. The CDR3 DNA is TGCGCCAGCAGCTTGGGCTCGGAGATTGAAGCTTTCTTT. Its protein product is CASSLGSEIEAFF.

This clone turned up a few times. The chain combines TRBV6-5 with TRBJ1-6; 7 nucleotides agree with TRBD1. The V gene end was trimmed by 6 bases and the J gene end by 8 bases; junction bases not matched to a gene: 4. This CDR3 contains 13 residues. From germline, CDR1 is MNHEY and CDR2 SVGAGI. Here the CDR3 reads CASRGTDDSPLHF. The CDR3 DNA is TGTGCCAGCAGGGGGACAGACGATTCACCCCTCCACTTT.

Comments on this clone: An end of the junction differs from the germline gene, which may be a read error. CDR3 nucleotides: TGTGCCAGCAGCTTCACGGGGGGACAGGGCCTAAAGTTT. This sequence encodes CASSFTGGQGLKF. This sequence joins TRBV7-3 and TRBJ1-1; 9 nucleotides match TRBD1. This CDR3 region has 13 residues. CDR1 is SGHTA, CDR2 FQGTGA, per germline. Supplemented by reference TRBV7-3 and TRBJ1-1, the full variable domain reads GAGVSQTPSNKVTEKGKYVELRCDPISGHTALYWYRQSLGQGPEFLIYFQGTGAADDSGLPNDRFFAVRPEGSVSTLKIQRTERGDSAVYLCASSFTGGQGLKFGQGTRLTVV.

This clone was recorded once. The genes are TRBV6-6 and TRBJ2-5, with D tentatively TRBD1 (8 bases). Germline V lookup: CDR1 MNHNY, CDR2 SVGAGI (reference sequence). This CDR3 region has 14 residues. Trimming removed 4 bases at V and 6 bases at J, with 15 bases between. The CDR3 DNA is TGTGCCAGCAGTTTACAGGGGGGGGTGCAGACCCAGTACTTC. Translation gives CASSLQGGVQTQYF.

The chain has TRBV7-2 and TRBJ1-6, with 7 positions matching TRBD1. V gave up 1 base and J gave up 10 bases; unmatched junction bases: 1. Germline CDR1 and CDR2: SGHTA and FQGNSA. There are 13 residues in the CDR3. For the CDR3, the DNA is TGTGCCAGCAGCTTAGACAGGGGATCACCCCTCCACTTT. Its protein is CASSLDRGSPLHF.

The chain employs TRBV25-1 and TRBJ1-2; perhaps TRBD1 as D (5 bases). The CDR3 extends over 13 amino acids. V lost 2 bases to trimming and J lost 4 bases, with 8 bases between them. Germline V CDR1 and CDR2: MGHDK, SYGVNS. CDR3 loop: CASSEQGFYGYTF. The DNA of the CDR3 is TGTGCCAGCAGTGAACAGGGTTTCTATGGCTACACCTTC.

The gene calls are TRBV11-1 and TRBJ2-3; D is unresolved. CDR1 and CDR2 from the germline V gene are SGHAT and FQDESV (reference sequence). Trimming pared 2 bases from V and 4 bases from J, leaving 10 bases between. The CDR3 totals 14 residues. CDR3 DNA sequence: TGTGCCAGCAGCTTACATTTCAGCGCAGATACGCAGTATTTT. Translation: CASSLHFSADTQYF.

This chain joins TRBV5-4 and TRBJ2-5; the match to TRBD2 covers 9 bases. The DNA end is a closer match to TRBJ2-7, so the J assignment may be wrong. In germline, CDR1 is SGHNT, CDR2 YYREEE (reference sequence). This CDR3 spans 14 amino acids. CDR3: CASSLAGASYEQYF. The CDR3 DNA follows: TGTGCCAGCAGTTTAGCGGGGGCGAGCTACGAGCAGTACTTC.

The V call is TRBV7-3, the J call TRBJ1-1; 11 bases map to TRBD1. The V and J ends lost 0 bases and 3 bases, in that order; junction bases with no gene match: 9. The length of the CDR3 is 18 residues. Germline V gene data show CDR1 as SGHTA and CDR2 as FQGTGA. The CDR3, as DNA: TGTGCCAGCAGCTTAACCGGACAGGGGGCAGGGAGAGACACTGAAGCTTTCTTT. Translated, it gives CASSLTGQGAGRDTEAFF.

The V and J genes are TRBV5-1 and TRBJ2-7; possibly TRBD1 for D (8 bases). With 4 bases removed from V and 7 bases from J, the gap between germline ends came to 18 bases. This CDR3 region has 14 residues. Germline V gene lookup returns CDR1 SGHRS and CDR2 YFSETQ. The CDR3 is CASSLQGGLGEQYF. The DNA for the CDR3 is TGCGCCAGCAGCCTACAGGGGGGGTTGGGGGAGCAGTACTTC.

The chain is built from TRBV5-1 and TRBJ2-5, with 8 bases lining up with TRBD2. This CDR3 comprises 15 residues. V trimming: 1 base; J trimming: 2 bases; junction bases outside the gene matches: 4. Germline values: CDR1 SGHRS, CDR2 YFSETQ. The CDR3 nucleotides are TGCGCCAGCAGCTTGTTCGCGGGGGGTCAAGAGACCCAGTACTTC. Its protein product is CASSLFAGGQETQYF.

This clone was seen a few times. In nucleotides, the CDR3 is TGCGCCAGCAGTCCACAGGGGGTAACTAACGAGCAGTACTTC. Protein: CASSPQGVTNEQYF. V and J are TRBV5-1 and TRBJ2-7, with 8 positions matching TRBD1. Looked up from germline, CDR1 is SGHRS and CDR2 is YFSETQ. This CDR3 has 14 amino acids. The junction had 9 bases not matched to a gene; V was cut back by 5 bases and J by 5 bases.

This clone was counted a few times. The gene calls are TRBV5-8 and TRBJ1-1; TRBD1 aligns across 8 bases. CDR1 is SGHTS, CDR2 YDEGEE, per germline. The CDR3 has 15 amino acids. The junction had 9 bases not matched to a gene; V was cut back by 2 bases and J by 6 bases. The DNA for the CDR3 is TGTGCCAGCAGCTTCGGACAGGGAACTTGGGCTGAAGCTTTCTTT. Amino acids: CASSFGQGTWAEAFF.

The table lists this clone with a few counts. The chain couples TRBV10-3 to TRBJ2-3; TRBD2 aligns across 9 bases. The CDR3 covers 13 residues. V lost 6 bases, J lost 5 bases, and 3 bases stayed unmatched. Germline CDR1 is ENHRY and CDR2 is SYGVKD. CDR3 in DNA: TGTGCCATCAGAGGTAGCGGGGGAGATACGCAGTATTTT. This encodes CAIRGSGGDTQYF.

The chain is built from TRBV4-1 and TRBJ2-7; D might be TRBD2 (5 bases). The CDR3 spans 15 residues. Germline V gene sequence: CDR1 MGHRA, CDR2 YSYEKL. V was trimmed by 3 bases and J by 5 bases, leaving 17 bases between them. CDR3 nucleotide sequence: TGCGCCAGCAGCCAGTACTTCCAAACCGGGGACGAGCAGTACTTC. Translating gives CASSQYFQTGDEQYF.

The V call is TRBV6-6, the J call TRBJ1-4, with 9 positions matching TRBD1. The CDR3 has 15 residues. Germline V gene data show CDR1 as MNHNY and CDR2 as SVGAGI (reference sequence). V dropped 6 bases and J dropped 8; count of bases not matched to a gene: 10. The CDR3 coding sequence is TGTGCCAGCAGGGGGGGTGACAGGGGGAAGGAAAAACTGTTTTTT. Its translation is CASRGGDRGKEKLFF.